These 18 T cell receptor beta chains share one sample of origin, sequenced in a study of blood T cell repertoires in COVID-19. Profiling relied on immunoSEQ multiplex PCR, and the TCRdb table lists in-frame clones only, not all of them. The table records 25,000 to 35,000 clones, approximately 93% of them present only once. Sequencing was done on a sample of peripheral blood. The receptors come from a woman in her seventies with COVID-19, enrolled during active disease.

The chain recombines TRBV28 with TRBJ1-3, with D tentatively TRBD1 (5 bases). CDR3 length: 12 amino acids. The V gene lost 4 bases and the J gene lost 9 bases, with 10 bases spanning the gap. Germline lookup yields CDR1 MDHEN and CDR2 SYDVKM. CDR3 DNA sequence: TGTGCCAGCAGTTCAGGGTTGGTCACCATATATTTT. This sequence encodes CASSSGLVTIYF.

About this clone itself: This sample includes further DNA sequences coding for the same CDR3. The V gene is TRBV6-6, the J gene TRBJ1-1; weak D call: TRBD1 (5 bases). Per the germline V gene, CDR1 is MNHNY and CDR2 is SVGAGI (reference sequence). CDR3 size: 14 residues. V was trimmed by 0 bases and J by 2 bases, leaving 7 bases between them. CDR3 in DNA: TGTGCCAGCAGTTACTCGACAGTTAACACTGAAGCTTTCTTT. Translation gives CASSYSTVNTEAFF.

The chain carries TRBV29-1 and TRBJ2-7, with TRBD1 matching 8 bases. The ends lost 1 base at V and 4 bases at J; junction bases unmatched: 27. Germline V gene lookup returns CDR1 SQVTM and CDR2 ANQGSEA. The CDR3 has 21 amino acids. In DNA form, the CDR3 reads TGCAGCGTTGAAGGACCCCTGACCCTTGGACAGGGCGTTACCAGAAGGTACGAGCAGTACTTC. It specifies CSVEGPLTLGQGVTRRYEQYF.

The CDR3 sequence is CASSYDRSSYNEQFF. The CDR3 DNA reads TGTGCCAGCAGTTACGATAGGAGCTCCTACAATGAGCAGTTCTTC. The rearrangement links TRBV6-5 to TRBJ2-1; D is ambiguous. CDR3 length: 15 amino acids. Germline-derived CDR1 and CDR2 are MNHEY and SVGAGI. Deletions cut 2 bases from V and 0 bases from J, with 8 bases between.

The chain recombines TRBV7-3 with TRBJ2-1; D perhaps matches TRBD2 (5 bases). The CDR3 covers 17 residues. Trimming shortened V by 1 base and J by 0 bases, and 13 bases separated the two germline ends. Per germline, CDR1 SGHTA and CDR2 FQGTGA. Here the CDR3 reads CASSLMGDLSSYNEQFF. CDR3 coding DNA: TGTGCCAGCAGCTTAATGGGAGATTTGAGCTCCTACAATGAGCAGTTCTTC.

This rearrangement joins TRBV28 to TRBJ1-2; possibly TRBD1 for D (5 bases). Per germline, CDR1 MDHEN and CDR2 SYDVKM. CDR3 length: 15 amino acids. Trimming took 1 base from V and 2 from J, leaving 11 bases between them. CDR3 bases: TGTGCCAGCAGTTTATCTGGGGCTCTAAACTATGGCTACACCTTC. Translated: CASSLSGALNYGYTF.

As regards this clone: Different DNA sequences within this sample yield the same CDR3. CDR3 nucleotide sequence: TGTGCCTGGAGTGTTTTAAACACCGGGGAGCTGTTTTTT. Encoded protein: CAWSVLNTGELFF. The chain has TRBV30 and TRBJ2-2; D not resolved. The CDR3 has 13 amino acids. Trimming left V 0 bases short and J 2 bases short, with 4 bases between. CDR1 and CDR2 (germline): GTSNPN, SVGIG (reference sequence).

The rearrangement links TRBV30 to TRBJ1-1; 7 positions match TRBD1. This CDR3 comprises 14 residues. After removal of 4 bases from V and 0 bases from J, the junction contained 5 bases not matched to a gene. Germline values: CDR1 GTSNPN, CDR2 SVGIG (reference sequence). The CDR3 DNA sequence: TGTGCCTGGACCCGACAGGGCATGAACACTGAAGCTTTCTTT. This sequence encodes CAWTRQGMNTEAFF.

The CDR3 coding sequence is TGCGCCAGCACGGTGGAGAACACAGATACGCAGTATTTT. Translation gives CASTVENTDTQYF. J is TRBJ2-3 and V is TRBV5-1; D not resolved. V was shortened by 6 bases and J by 2 bases, with 10 bases between the two germline ends. CDR3 length: 13 residues. Germline V gene data show CDR1 as SGHRS and CDR2 as YFSETQ.

The gene calls are TRBV12-3 or TRBV12-4 and TRBJ1-1; D not resolved. This CDR3 region has 13 residues. The V gene lost 4 bases and the J gene lost 5 bases, with 11 bases spanning the gap. The CDR3 reads CASSSLPGTEAFF. As DNA, the CDR3 is TGTGCCAGCAGTTCCCTCCCCGGGACTGAAGCTTTCTTT.

The chain links TRBV6-6 to TRBJ2-3, with 7 bases lining up with TRBD1. V trimming: 6 bases; J trimming: 4 bases; junction bases outside the gene matches: 4. The CDR3 runs 13 residues. CDR1 and CDR2 from the germline V gene are MNHNY and SVGAGI (reference sequence). CDR3 in DNA: TGTGCCAGCAGACGCACAGGGGCAGATACGCAGTATTTT. Its translation: CASRRTGADTQYF.

The chain is built from TRBV15 and TRBJ2-1, with 11 bases lining up with TRBD1. Germline CDR1 and CDR2: LNHNV and YYDKDF (reference sequence). V was pared by 1 base and J by 6 bases, with 5 bases of the junction left unmatched. This CDR3 has 16 residues. CDR3 protein: CATSRGGDRGSNEQFF. The CDR3 bases are TGTGCCACCAGCAGAGGCGGGGACAGGGGGTCCAATGAGCAGTTCTTC.

The chain has TRBV11-3 and TRBJ2-1, with D tentatively TRBD2 (6 bases). V was trimmed by 3 bases and J by 7 bases, leaving 16 bases between them. CDR3 length equals 15 residues. Looked up from germline, CDR1 is SGHNT and CDR2 is YENEEA. As DNA, the CDR3 is TGTGCCAGCAGCTTCAGGGACTTAGGTGGGAATGAGCAGTTCTTC. Its protein product is CASSFRDLGGNEQFF. The full variable domain, its missing parts supplied by reference TRBV11-3 and TRBJ2-1, is EAGVVQSPRYKIIEKKQPVAFWCNPISGHNTLYWYLQNLGQGPELLIRYENEEAVDDSQLPKDRFSAERLKGVDSTLKIQPAELGDSAVYLCASSFRDLGGNEQFFGPGTRLTVL.

The V gene is TRBV25-1, the J gene TRBJ2-1; possible D gene TRBD1, 6 bases. The germline V and J ends were trimmed by 4 bases and 2 bases, with 21 bases remaining between them. Germline assignment: CDR1 MGHDK and CDR2 SYGVNS. The CDR3 contains 18 residues. The DNA for the CDR3 is TGTGCCAGCAGTGCCGAACTCACAGGGTCGGGGACCTACAATGAGCAGTTCTTC. It specifies CASSAELTGSGTYNEQFF.

The chain links TRBV15 to TRBJ1-5; D gene ambiguous. Germline assignment: CDR1 LNHNV and CDR2 YYDKDF (reference sequence). V was clipped by 5 bases and J by 4 bases, with 6 bases between them. This CDR3 is built from 12 residues. The CDR3 reads CATSVLNQPQHF. Written as DNA, the CDR3 is TGTGCCACCAGCGTCCTAAATCAGCCCCAGCATTTT.

CDR3 sequence: CASSLYRGMIYEQYF. In DNA, the CDR3 is TGTGCCAGCAGCTTGTATAGGGGGATGATCTACGAGCAGTACTTC. V and J are TRBV5-4 and TRBJ2-7; maybe TRBD1 (6 bases). CDR3 length: 15 residues. Germline V gene data show CDR1 as SGHNT and CDR2 as YYREEE (reference sequence). V lost 1 base, J lost 3 bases, and 14 bases lay in between.

This clone has a handful of counts. This sample also contains other DNA sequences that code for the same CDR3. DNA for the CDR3: TGTGCCAGCAGCCAAGGTTTAGCTGTGCCTTACGAGCAGTACTTC. Translated: CASSQGLAVPYEQYF. This chain connects TRBV3-1 (or the pseudogene TRBV3-2) to TRBJ2-7; D is undetermined. This CDR3 has 15 amino acids. Trimming shortened V by 1 base and J by 4 bases, and 14 bases separated the two germline ends. Germline V lookup: CDR1 LGHDT, CDR2 YNNKEL (reference sequence).

The CDR3 DNA sequence: TGTGCCAGCAGTTCCCCAGGGGAAAACACCTTC. Encoded protein: CASSSPGENTF. V gene TRBV28 combines with J gene TRBJ1-2; D perhaps matches TRBD1 (6 bases). Germline-derived CDR1 and CDR2 are MDHEN and SYDVKM. The CDR3 is made up of 11 amino acids. The V and J ends lost 4 bases and 12 bases respectively, with 12 bases between them.